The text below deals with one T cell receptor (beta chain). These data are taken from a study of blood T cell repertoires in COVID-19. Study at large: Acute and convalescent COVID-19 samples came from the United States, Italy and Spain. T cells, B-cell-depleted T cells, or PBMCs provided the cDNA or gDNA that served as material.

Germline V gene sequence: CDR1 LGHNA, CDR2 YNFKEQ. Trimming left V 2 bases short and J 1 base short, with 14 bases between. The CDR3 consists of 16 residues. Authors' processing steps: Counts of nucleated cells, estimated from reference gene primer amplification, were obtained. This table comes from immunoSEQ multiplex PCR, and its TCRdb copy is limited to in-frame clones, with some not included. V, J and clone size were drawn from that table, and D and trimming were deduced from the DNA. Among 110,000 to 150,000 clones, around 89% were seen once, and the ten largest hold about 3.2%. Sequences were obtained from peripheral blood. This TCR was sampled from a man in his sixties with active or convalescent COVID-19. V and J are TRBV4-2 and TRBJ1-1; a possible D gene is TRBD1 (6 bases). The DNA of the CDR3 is TGTGCCAGCAGCCAATTTCAGGGGTCGTCGAACACTGAAGCTTTCTTT. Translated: CASSQFQGSSNTEAFF.